Below, one TCR beta chain is given with its context. What it recognizes is unknown. This sample is drawn from a study of cytomegalovirus exposure and HLA in healthy donors. Study-level results: In an earlier analysis, most TCR beta V segments were productive about 90% or about 30% of the time. In vitro assays verified that three CMV-associated chains recognized CMV antigens specifically.

The CDR3 has 16 amino acids. The V end was cut by 0 bases, the J end by 8 bases, with 17 bases between. Germline-derived CDR1 and CDR2 are SGHRS and YFSETQ. PCR employed 60 Vbeta and 13 Jbeta primers. Here immunoSEQ multiplex PCR was the method, and the copy in TCRdb shows in-frame clones only, minus some. The sample is made up of about 210,000 clones, and the top ten hold approximately 1% of it. The specimen sequenced was PBMCs. The rearrangement joins TRBV5-1 to TRBJ1-4; D may be TRBD1 (6 bases). The clonotype originates from a woman aged 30 to 39 in good health and CMV-seropositive. The CDR3 DNA is TGCGCCAGCAGCTTGGGAGGGGCAGGACAGTACGAAAAACTGTTTTTT. This translates into CASSLGGAGQYEKLFF.